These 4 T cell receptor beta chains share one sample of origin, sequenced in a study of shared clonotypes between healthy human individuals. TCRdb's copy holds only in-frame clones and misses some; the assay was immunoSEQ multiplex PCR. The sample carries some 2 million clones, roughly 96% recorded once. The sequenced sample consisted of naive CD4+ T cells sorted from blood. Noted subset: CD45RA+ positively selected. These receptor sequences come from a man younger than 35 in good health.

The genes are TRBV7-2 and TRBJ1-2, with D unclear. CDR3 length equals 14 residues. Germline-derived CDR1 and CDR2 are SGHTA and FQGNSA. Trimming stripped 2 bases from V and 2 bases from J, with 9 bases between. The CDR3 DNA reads TGTGCCAGCAGCTTATTTGTGTTGAACTATGGCTACACCTTC. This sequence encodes CASSLFVLNYGYTF. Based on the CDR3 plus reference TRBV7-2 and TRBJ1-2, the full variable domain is GAGVSQSPSNKVTEKGKDVELRCDPISGHTALYWYRQSLGQGLEFLIYFQGNSAPDKSGLPSDRFSAERTGGSVSTLTIQRTQQEDSAVYLCASSLFVLNYGYTFGSGTRLTVV.

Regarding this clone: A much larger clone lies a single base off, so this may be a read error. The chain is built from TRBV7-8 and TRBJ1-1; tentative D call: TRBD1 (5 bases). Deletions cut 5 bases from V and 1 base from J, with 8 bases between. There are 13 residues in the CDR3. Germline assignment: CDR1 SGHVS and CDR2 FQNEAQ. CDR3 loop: CASSPRENTEAFF. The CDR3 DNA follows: TGTGCCAGCAGCCCCAGGGAGAACACTGAAGCTTTCTTT.

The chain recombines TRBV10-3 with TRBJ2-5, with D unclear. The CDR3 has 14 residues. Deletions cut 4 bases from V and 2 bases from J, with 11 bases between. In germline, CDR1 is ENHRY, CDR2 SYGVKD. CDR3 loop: CAISASGRQETQYF. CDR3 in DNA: TGTGCCATCAGTGCTTCTGGCAGACAAGAGACCCAGTACTTC.

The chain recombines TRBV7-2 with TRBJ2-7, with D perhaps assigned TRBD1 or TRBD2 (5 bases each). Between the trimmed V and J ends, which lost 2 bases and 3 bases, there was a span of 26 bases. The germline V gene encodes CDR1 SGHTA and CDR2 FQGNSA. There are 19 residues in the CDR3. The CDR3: CASSLRSKGLAYGGYEQYF. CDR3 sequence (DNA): TGTGCCAGCAGCTTACGGTCTAAGGGTCTAGCCTATGGGGGCTACGAGCAGTACTTC.